This passage covers 11 T cell receptor beta chains from one sample sequenced in a study of beta chain features in type 1 diabetes. As every portion of the isolated RNA was reverse transcribed, the sequencing read expressed TCRB transcripts. Method: immunoSEQ multiplex PCR; TCRdb's copy keeps in-frame clones and lacks some. The sample yields around 130,000 clones, approximately 9% seen once. The antigens these receptors bind are not known. Study results and limitations: There was a moderate but significant shortening of TCRB CDR3s in all four CD4+ subsets of Type 1 diabetes patients.

The specimen was central memory CD4+ T cells from blood. These receptors were obtained from a man between 25 and 39 years old with type 1 diabetes.

This chain links TRBV30 with TRBJ2-4; 10 bases are shared with TRBD2. CDR3 length equals 17 residues. Looked up from germline, CDR1 is GTSNPN and CDR2 is SVGIG (reference sequence). The trim removed 5 bases at V and 4 bases at J, leaving 14 bases unmatched. CDR3 DNA sequence: TGTGCCTGGTCAAGAGGACTAGCGGAACCACCAAAAAACATTCAGTACTTC. Translation: CAWSRGLAEPPKNIQYF.

The table lists this clone with a few counts. The rearrangement joins TRBV9 to TRBJ1-5; maybe TRBD1 (6 bases). The germline V and J ends were trimmed by 2 bases and 7 bases, with 13 bases remaining between them. CDR3 length equals 14 residues. Germline CDR1 and CDR2: SGDLS and YYNGEE. CDR3 sequence (DNA): TGTGCCAGCAGCGTGGACCAGGGGCCCCAGCCCCAGCATTTT. It yields the protein CASSVDQGPQPQHF.

This chain joins TRBV19 and TRBJ2-2; TRBD1 matches 7 bases. V shed 9 bases, J shed 0 bases, and the junction held 4 bases outside the gene matches. Per the germline V gene, CDR1 is LNHDA and CDR2 is SQIVND (reference sequence). This CDR3 region has 14 residues. DNA for the CDR3: TGTGCCAGCAACAGGGGTCCGAACACCGGGGAGCTGTTTTTT. Its translation: CASNRGPNTGELFF.

The chain combines TRBV4-2 with TRBJ2-5; TRBD1 matches at 7 bases. CDR1 is LGHNA, CDR2 YNFKEQ, per germline. The CDR3 is made up of 17 amino acids. V lost 1 base and J lost 4; bases outside the gene matches: 12. The CDR3: CASSQASADRDGETQYF. As DNA, the CDR3 is TGTGCCAGCAGCCAAGCTTCCGCCGACAGGGACGGAGAGACCCAGTACTTC.

V and J are TRBV15 and TRBJ2-3; 7 bases map to TRBD1. After removal of 1 base from V and 4 bases from J, the junction contained 5 bases not matched to a gene. The germline CDR1 and CDR2 sequences are LNHNV and YYDKDF (reference sequence). The CDR3 contains 15 residues. The CDR3 spells CATSRGQGSADTQYF. In DNA form, the CDR3 reads TGTGCCACCAGCAGAGGACAGGGTTCGGCAGATACGCAGTATTTT.

The chain joins TRBV7-2 to TRBJ1-1, with 8 bases that match TRBD1. Trimming took 3 bases from V and 1 from J; bases not matched to a gene: 1. CDR1 SGHTA and CDR2 FQGNSA come from the germline V gene. The length of the CDR3 is 14 residues. The CDR3 spells CASSFQGANTEAFF. The CDR3 coding sequence is TGTGCCAGCAGCTTCCAGGGGGCGAACACTGAAGCTTTCTTT.

The chain uses TRBV25-1 and TRBJ2-6, with D possibly being TRBD2 (6 bases). This CDR3 comprises 16 residues. Germline CDR1 reads MGHDK; CDR2 reads SYGVNS. Trimming took 3 bases from V and 3 from J, leaving 12 bases between them. CDR3 DNA: TGTGCCAGCAGTGATAGTGGGCGGGGTGGGGCCAACGTCCTGACTTTC. Protein sequence: CASSDSGRGGANVLTF. Combining the CDR3 with reference TRBV25-1 and TRBJ2-6 gives the whole variable domain EADIYQTPRYLVIGTGKKITLECSQTMGHDKMYWYQQDPGMELHLIHYSYGVNSTEKGDLSSESTVSRIRTEHFPLTLESARPSHTSQYLCASSDSGRGGANVLTFGAGSRLTVL.

This chain connects TRBV11-2 to TRBJ2-2; weak D call: TRBD1 (5 bases). There are 13 residues in the CDR3. V lost 3 bases, J lost 8 bases, and 10 bases lay in between. Looked up from germline, CDR1 is SGHAT and CDR2 is FQNNGV. CDR3 in amino acids: CASSFQGGGELFF. The CDR3 DNA sequence: TGTGCCAGCAGCTTTCAGGGTGGGGGGGAGCTGTTTTTT.

This clone was recorded a few times. This sequence joins TRBV27 and TRBJ2-5; 13 bases match TRBD2. This CDR3 has 15 residues. V shed 4 bases, J shed 4 bases, and the junction held 3 bases outside the gene matches. Germline CDR1 is MNHEY and CDR2 is SMNVEV (reference sequence). CDR3 sequence reads: CASSSRTSGGETQYF. In nucleotides, the CDR3 is TGTGCCAGCAGTTCCCGGACTAGCGGGGGAGAGACCCAGTACTTC.

As DNA, the CDR3 is TGCGCCAGCAGAGGGGAGGCGACTGAAGCTTTCTTT. Translating it yields CASRGEATEAFF. The V and J genes are TRBV5-1 and TRBJ1-1; a weak D match, TRBD1 (5 bases). CDR3 length: 12 residues. Germline lookup yields CDR1 SGHRS and CDR2 YFSETQ. Trimming removed 5 bases at V and 5 bases at J, with 10 bases between.

DNA for the CDR3: TGTGCCAGCTCACCAAAACTAGCGGCTAGCACAGATACGCAGTATTTT. It codes for CASSPKLAASTDTQYF. The chain has TRBV18 and TRBJ2-3; 8 bases match TRBD2. The CDR3 covers 16 residues. The germline V gene has CDR1 KGHSH and CDR2 LQKENI. The J segment lost 0 bases and the V segment lost 2 bases, leaving 4 bases of the junction unmatched.